The source of this T cell receptor beta chain is a study of T cell repertoires in aging, cancer and after chemotherapy. About the research overall: Clear clonal overlap appeared across healthy donor samples taken over several months to years.

Notes on the study in general: These repertoire data do not allow conclusions about immunological memory after chemotherapy. Healthy donors lost TCR diversity with age mainly through richness, cancer patients through richness and evenness.

In this sample, this clonotype turned up a few times. What it recognizes is unknown. Amplification of TCR beta used genomic DNA extracted from peripheral blood. A mixed TRB-A/B primer pool amplified rearranged TRB by multiplex touch-down PCR. MiXCR was run by TCRdb on the multiplex PCR reads, yielding one entry per CDR3 protein. Here the sample spans approximately 11,000 distinct CDR3 sequences, approximately 37% being singletons. What was sequenced was blood. The TCR originated in a human donor in good health.

The CDR3 here is CASSPHRQYEQYV. In nucleotides, the CDR3 is TGTGCCAGCAGTCCCCACCGACAGTACGAGCAGTACGTC. This sequence joins TRBV6-5 and TRBJ2-7; D perhaps matches TRBD1 (5 bases). The V and J ends lost 5 bases and 4 bases respectively, with 12 bases between them. Germline CDR1 and CDR2: MNHEY and SVGAGI. This CDR3 is 13 amino acids long.